This T cell receptor beta chain was obtained from a study of T cell responses to AZD1222 COVID-19 vaccine. Sequencing was performed with immunoSEQ multiplex PCR; in TCRdb, only in-frame clones are kept and a portion is missing. The data contain roughly 120,000 clones, 90% of them singletons. Broader study findings: Only 5 or 6 people who got AZD1222 tested seropositive at baseline.

Regarding this clone: Its antigen is undetermined.

This CDR3 contains 16 residues. Germline V gene lookup returns CDR1 LGHDT and CDR2 YNNKEL (reference sequence). The V segment lost 2 bases and the J segment 3 bases; nucleotides outside the gene matches: 4. The J gene is TRBJ2-3, the V gene TRBV3-1 (or the pseudogene TRBV3-2); TRBD1 agrees at 11 bases. Sample: peripheral blood, taken 28 days after the second dose of the MenACWY control vaccine. The clonotype originates from an adult who received the MenACWY meningococcal vaccine as a control. CDR3 sequence reads: CASSQWRDRGTDTQYF. The CDR3 nucleotides read TGTGCCAGCAGCCAATGGAGGGACAGGGGGACAGATACGCAGTATTTT.